This T cell receptor (beta chain) was captured by sequencing in a study of blood T cell repertoires in COVID-19. Under the authors' procedure: Cell counts per sample came from amplifying reference gene primers. Sequencing used immunoSEQ multiplex PCR; TCRdb keeps in-frame clones, though not all of them. That table is the source of V, J and clone size, and D and trimming were worked out from the DNA. The sample includes tens of thousands of clones, approximately 84% seen only once; the top ten take 9.5% to 13%. The V and J ends lost 8 bases and 3 bases respectively, with 10 bases between them. The CDR3 runs 13 residues. Germline lookup yields CDR1 WSHSY and CDR2 SAAADI. The count of this clone is one.

This sequence joins TRBV10-2 and TRBJ2-2; D not certain. The receptor was isolated from a man in his sixties or seventies with active or convalescent COVID-19. Sequencing used peripheral blood. CDR3 sequence: CASRTSYTGELFF. The DNA of the CDR3 is TGCGCCAGCCGAACATCCTACACCGGGGAGCTGTTTTTT.